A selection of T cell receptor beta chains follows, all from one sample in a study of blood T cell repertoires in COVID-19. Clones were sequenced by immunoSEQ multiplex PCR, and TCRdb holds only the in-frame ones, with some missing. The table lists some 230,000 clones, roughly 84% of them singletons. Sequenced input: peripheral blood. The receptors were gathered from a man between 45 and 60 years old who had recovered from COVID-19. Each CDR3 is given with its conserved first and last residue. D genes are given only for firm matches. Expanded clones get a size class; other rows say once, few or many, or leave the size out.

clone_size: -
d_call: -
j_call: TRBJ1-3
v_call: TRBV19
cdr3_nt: TGTGCCAGTAGTGCGGCGGGTGGTGGAAACACCATATATTTT
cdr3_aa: CASSAAGGGNTIYF

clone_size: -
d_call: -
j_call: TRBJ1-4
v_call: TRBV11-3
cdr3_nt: TGTGCCAGCAGCTTAGGCCCGCGGAGGGCCGGCGCAGGTGAAAAACTGTTTTTT
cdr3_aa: CASSLGPRRAGAGEKLFF

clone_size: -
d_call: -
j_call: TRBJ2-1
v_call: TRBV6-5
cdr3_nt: TGTGCCAGCGGGAATGGGGGGTGGTCCTACAATGAGCAGTTCTTC
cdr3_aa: CASGNGGWSYNEQFF

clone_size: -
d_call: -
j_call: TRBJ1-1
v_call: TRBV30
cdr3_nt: TGTGCCTGGAGGGGGAGTCAGAACACTGAAGCTTTCTTT
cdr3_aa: CAWRGSQNTEAFF

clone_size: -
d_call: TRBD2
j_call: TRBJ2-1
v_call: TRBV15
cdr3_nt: TGTGCCACCAGCAGAACTAGCGGGAGGCTGGGGAATGAGCAGTTCTTC
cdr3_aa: CATSRTSGRLGNEQFF

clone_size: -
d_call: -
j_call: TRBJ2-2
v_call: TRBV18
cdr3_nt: TGTGCCAGCTCACCACCGGGCAGGGTCACCGGGGAGCTGTTTTTT
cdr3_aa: CASSPPGRVTGELFF

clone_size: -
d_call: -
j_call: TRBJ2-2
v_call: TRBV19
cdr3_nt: TGTGCCAGTAGCCCCCGGAAGATCGGAGGCACCGGGGAGCTGTTTTTT
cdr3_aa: CASSPRKIGGTGELFF

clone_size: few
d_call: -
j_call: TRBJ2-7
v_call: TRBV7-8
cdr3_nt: TGTGCCAGCAGCTTAGCGCGGAACTCCTACGAGCAGTACTTC
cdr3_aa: CASSLARNSYEQYF

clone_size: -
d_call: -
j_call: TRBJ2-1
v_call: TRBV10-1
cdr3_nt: TGCGCCAGCAGTGTCGCTAGCCCAGGGGATGAGCAGTTCTTC
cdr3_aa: CASSVASPGDEQFF

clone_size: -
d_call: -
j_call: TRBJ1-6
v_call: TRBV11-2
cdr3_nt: TGTGCCAGCAGCTTAAGAAGAGATCCGAGTCATTCACCCCTCCACTTT
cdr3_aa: CASSLRRDPSHSPLHF

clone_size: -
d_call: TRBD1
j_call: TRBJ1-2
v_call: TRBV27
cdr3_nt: TGTGCCAGCAGCCGAGACAGGGTTGAGGGCTACACCTTC
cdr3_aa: CASSRDRVEGYTF

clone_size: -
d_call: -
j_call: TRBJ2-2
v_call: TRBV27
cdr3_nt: TGTGCCAGCAGCCCCGAGGGTGGGGGACGGGGGATGGCCGGGGAGCTGTTTTTT
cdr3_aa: CASSPEGGGRGMAGELFF

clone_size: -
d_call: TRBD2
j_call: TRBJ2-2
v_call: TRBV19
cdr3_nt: TGTGCCAGTAGGGGAGTGACTAGCGCTAGGACCGGGGAGCTGTTTTTT
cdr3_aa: CASRGVTSARTGELFF

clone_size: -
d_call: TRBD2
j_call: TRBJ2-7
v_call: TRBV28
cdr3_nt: TGTGCCAGCAGTTTTCGGGCGGGAGCAACCTACGAGCAGTACTTC
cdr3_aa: CASSFRAGATYEQYF

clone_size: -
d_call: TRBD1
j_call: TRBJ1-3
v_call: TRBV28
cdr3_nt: TGTGCCAGCAATGGGGACAGGGGGCAAATCCCCGGAAACACCATATATTTT
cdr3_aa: CASNGDRGQIPGNTIYF

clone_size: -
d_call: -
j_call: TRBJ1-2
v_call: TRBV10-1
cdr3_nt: TGCGCCAGCAGTGCCGGACACCTAAACTATGGCTACACCTTC
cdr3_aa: CASSAGHLNYGYTF

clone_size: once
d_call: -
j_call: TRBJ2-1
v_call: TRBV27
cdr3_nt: TGTGCCAGCCGTTTTGGGGGCGTCAGCTCCTACAATGAGCAGTTCTTC
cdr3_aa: CASRFGGVSSYNEQFF

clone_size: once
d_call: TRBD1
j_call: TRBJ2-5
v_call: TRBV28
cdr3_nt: TGTGCCAGCAGTATCTCACAGGGGGCCCAGTACTTC
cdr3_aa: CASSISQGAQYF

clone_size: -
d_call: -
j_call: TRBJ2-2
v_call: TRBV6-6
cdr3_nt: TGTGCCAGCAGCCGGGGGTACACCGGGGAGCTGTTTTTT
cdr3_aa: CASSRGYTGELFF

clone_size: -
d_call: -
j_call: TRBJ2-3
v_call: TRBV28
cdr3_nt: TGTGCCAGCAGCCCTTTTGGACTAGGGGGGAGTGGCACAGATACGCAGTATTTT
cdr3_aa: CASSPFGLGGSGTDTQYF

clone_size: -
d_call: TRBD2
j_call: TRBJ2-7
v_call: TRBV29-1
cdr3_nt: TGCAGCGTTGGGGGGATAGCGGGAGTAGGAAACGAGCAGTACTTC
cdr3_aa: CSVGGIAGVGNEQYF

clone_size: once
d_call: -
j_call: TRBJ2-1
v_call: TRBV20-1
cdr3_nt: TGCAGTGCTAGTCACGGGGCAGGGGTATCGGGTGAGCAGTTCTTC
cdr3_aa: CSASHGAGVSGEQFF

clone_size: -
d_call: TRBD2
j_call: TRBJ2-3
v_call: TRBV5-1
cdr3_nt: TGCGCCAGCAGCTCCCCACTAGCGGATACGCAGTATTTT
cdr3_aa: CASSSPLADTQYF

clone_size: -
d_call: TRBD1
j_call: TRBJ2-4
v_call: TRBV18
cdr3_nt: TGTGCCAGCTCTCGCTCCGGGACAGGTCGTTCTCTAGTCGGGTACATTCAGTACTTC
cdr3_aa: CASSRSGTGRSLVGYIQYF

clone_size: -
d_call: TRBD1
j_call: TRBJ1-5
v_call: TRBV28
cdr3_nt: TGTGCCAGCAGTTTATCGGACAGGGCGGGTCAGCCCCAGCATTTT
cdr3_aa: CASSLSDRAGQPQHF

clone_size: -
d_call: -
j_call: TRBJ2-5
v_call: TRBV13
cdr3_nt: TGTGCCAGCAGCTTGCAGGGGGGCGAGACCCAGTACTTC
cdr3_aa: CASSLQGGETQYF

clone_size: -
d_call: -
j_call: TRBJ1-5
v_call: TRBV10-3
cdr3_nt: TGTGCCATCAGTGAAGTGGGCCGCAATCAGCCCCAGCATTTT
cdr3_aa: CAISEVGRNQPQHF

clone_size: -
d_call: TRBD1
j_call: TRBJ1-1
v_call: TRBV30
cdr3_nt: TGTGCCTGGATGGAACAGGGGCTTCGAAACACTGAAGCTTTCTTT
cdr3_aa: CAWMEQGLRNTEAFF

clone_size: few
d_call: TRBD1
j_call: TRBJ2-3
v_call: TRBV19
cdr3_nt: TGTGCCAGTAGTATGGACAGGGGGCGCAAAGATACGCAGTATTTT
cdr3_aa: CASSMDRGRKDTQYF

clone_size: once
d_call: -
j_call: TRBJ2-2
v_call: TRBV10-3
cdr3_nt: TGTGCCATCACTAGGACCGGGAGAACCGGGGAGCTGTTTTTT
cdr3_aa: CAITRTGRTGELFF

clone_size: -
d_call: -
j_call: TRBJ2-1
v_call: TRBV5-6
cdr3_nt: TGTGCCAGCAGCCTACGGGGGATCTCCTACAATGAGCAGTTCTTC
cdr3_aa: CASSLRGISYNEQFF

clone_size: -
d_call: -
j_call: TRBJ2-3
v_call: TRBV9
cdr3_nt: TGTGCCAGCAGCGCGACTAGCACAGATACGCAGTATTTT
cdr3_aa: CASSATSTDTQYF

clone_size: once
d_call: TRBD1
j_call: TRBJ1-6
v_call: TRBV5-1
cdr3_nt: TGCGCCAGCAGCTTGACAGGGGAGTATTCACCCCTCCACTTT
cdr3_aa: CASSLTGEYSPLHF

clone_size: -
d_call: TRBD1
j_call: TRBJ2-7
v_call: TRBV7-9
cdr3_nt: TGTGCCAGCAGCTTAGTCCAGGGGGCCTCCTACGAGCAGTACTTC
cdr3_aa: CASSLVQGASYEQYF

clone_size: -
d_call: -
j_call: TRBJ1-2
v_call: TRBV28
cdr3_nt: TGTGCCAGCACCCGGGGCCAGGGGGGCTACACCTTC
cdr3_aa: CASTRGQGGYTF

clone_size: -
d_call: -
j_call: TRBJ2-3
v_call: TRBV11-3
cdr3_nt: TGTGCCAGCAGCCCTTGGGGCGCCGGCAGCACAGATACGCAGTATTTT
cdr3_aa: CASSPWGAGSTDTQYF

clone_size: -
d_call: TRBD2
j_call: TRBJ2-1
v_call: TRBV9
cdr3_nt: TGTGCCAGCAGCGCCCCGTTGGGCGGGAGGCCCTACAATGAGCAGTTCTTC
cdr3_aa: CASSAPLGGRPYNEQFF

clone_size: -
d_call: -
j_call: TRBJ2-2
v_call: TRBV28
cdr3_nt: TGTGCCAGCAGTTTACTAGTCGATGCCGGGGAGCTGTTTTTT
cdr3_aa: CASSLLVDAGELFF

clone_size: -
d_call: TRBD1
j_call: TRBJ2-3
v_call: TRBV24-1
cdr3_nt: TGTGCCACCAGTGATAACCGGGACAGGGGGCTATCCACAGATACGCAGTATTTT
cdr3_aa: CATSDNRDRGLSTDTQYF

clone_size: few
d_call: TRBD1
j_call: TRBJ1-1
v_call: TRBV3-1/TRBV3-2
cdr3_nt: TGTGCCAGCAGCCAAGGGGGCAGGGGGCGGACTGAAGCTTTCTTT
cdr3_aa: CASSQGGRGRTEAFF

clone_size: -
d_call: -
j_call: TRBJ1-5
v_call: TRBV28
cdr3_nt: TGTGCCAGCATCCCCGGGGGGAGGAATCAGCCCCAGCATTTT
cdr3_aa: CASIPGGRNQPQHF

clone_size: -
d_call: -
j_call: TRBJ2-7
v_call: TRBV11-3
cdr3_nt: TGTGCCAGCAGCTTAACGGTCTACGAGCAGTACTTC
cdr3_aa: CASSLTVYEQYF

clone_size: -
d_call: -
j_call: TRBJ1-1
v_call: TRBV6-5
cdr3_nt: TGTGCCAGCAGTTGGGAGGGTCCCTCCAGCACTGAAGCTTTCTTT
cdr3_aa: CASSWEGPSSTEAFF

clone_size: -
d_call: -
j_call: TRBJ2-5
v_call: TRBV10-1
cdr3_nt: TGCGCCAGCGGTAGCGGAGAAGAGACCCAGTACTTC
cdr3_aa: CASGSGEETQYF

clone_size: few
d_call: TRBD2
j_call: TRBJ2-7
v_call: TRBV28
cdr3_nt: TGTGCCAGCAGGCGAGGCGGGACGGGAGGGGCCTACGAGCAGTACTTC
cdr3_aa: CASRRGGTGGAYEQYF

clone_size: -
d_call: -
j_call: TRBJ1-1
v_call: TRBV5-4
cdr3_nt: TGTGCCAGCAGCTTGGAAAGCGGACGGGCAGGGAACACTGAAGCTTTCTTT
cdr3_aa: CASSLESGRAGNTEAFF

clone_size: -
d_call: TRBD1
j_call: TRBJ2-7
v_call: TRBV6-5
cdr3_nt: TGTGCCAGCAACCCTAGGACAGGGTTCGACGAGCAGTACTTC
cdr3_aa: CASNPRTGFDEQYF

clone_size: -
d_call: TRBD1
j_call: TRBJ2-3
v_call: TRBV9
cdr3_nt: TGTGCCAGCAGCGTGTCCGGGACAGGGAATACGCAGTATTTT
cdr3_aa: CASSVSGTGNTQYF

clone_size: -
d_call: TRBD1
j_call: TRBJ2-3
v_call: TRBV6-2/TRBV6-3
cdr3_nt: TGTGCCAGCAGCCCAAGACAGGGAAGCACAGATACGCAGTATTTT
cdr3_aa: CASSPRQGSTDTQYF

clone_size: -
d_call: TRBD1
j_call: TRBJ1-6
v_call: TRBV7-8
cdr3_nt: TGTGCCAGCAGCTTTGCGGGACAGGGTGATTCACCCCTCCACTTT
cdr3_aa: CASSFAGQGDSPLHF